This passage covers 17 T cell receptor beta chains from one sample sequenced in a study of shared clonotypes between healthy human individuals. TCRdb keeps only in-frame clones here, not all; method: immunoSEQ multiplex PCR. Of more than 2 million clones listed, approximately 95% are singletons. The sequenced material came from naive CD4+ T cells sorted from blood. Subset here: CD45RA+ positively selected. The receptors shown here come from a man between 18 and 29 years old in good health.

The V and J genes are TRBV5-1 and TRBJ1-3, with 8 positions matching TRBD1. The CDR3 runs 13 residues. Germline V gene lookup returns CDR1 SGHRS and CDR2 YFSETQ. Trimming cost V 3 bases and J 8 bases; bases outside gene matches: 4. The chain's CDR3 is CASSSTGVDTIYF. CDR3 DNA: TGCGCCAGCAGCTCGACAGGGGTCGACACCATATATTTT.

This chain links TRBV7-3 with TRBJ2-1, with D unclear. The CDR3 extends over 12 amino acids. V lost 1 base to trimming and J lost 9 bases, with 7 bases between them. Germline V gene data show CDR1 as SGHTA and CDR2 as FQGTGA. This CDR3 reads CASSLKPSEQFF. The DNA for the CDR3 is TGTGCCAGCAGCTTAAAGCCGAGTGAGCAGTTCTTC.

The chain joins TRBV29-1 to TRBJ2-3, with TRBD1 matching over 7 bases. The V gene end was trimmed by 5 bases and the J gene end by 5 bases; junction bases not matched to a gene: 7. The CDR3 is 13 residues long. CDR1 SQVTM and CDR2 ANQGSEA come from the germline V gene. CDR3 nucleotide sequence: TGCAGCGTTTCGAGGGGGCGTAGAGATACGCAGTATTTT. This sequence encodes CSVSRGRRDTQYF.

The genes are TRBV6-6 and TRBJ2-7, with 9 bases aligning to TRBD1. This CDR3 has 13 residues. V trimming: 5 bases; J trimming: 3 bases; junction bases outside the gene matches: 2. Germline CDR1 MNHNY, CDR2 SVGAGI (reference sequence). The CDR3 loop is CASSRDRVYEQYF. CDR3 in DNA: TGTGCCAGCAGTCGGGACAGGGTCTACGAGCAGTACTTC.

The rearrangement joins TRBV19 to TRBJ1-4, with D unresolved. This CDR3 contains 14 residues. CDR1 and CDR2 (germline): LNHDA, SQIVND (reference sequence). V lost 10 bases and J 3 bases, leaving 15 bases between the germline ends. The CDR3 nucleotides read TGTGCCACGGGCCGAAGTGTAGCTAATGAAAAACTGTTTTTT. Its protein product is CATGRSVANEKLFF.

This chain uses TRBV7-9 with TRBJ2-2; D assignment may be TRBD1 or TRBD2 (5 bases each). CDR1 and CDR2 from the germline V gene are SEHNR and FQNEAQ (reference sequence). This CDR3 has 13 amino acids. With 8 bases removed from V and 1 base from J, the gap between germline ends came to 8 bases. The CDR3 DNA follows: TGTGCCAGCCAGGGACGGAACACCGGGGAGCTGTTTTTT. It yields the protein CASQGRNTGELFF.

CDR3 sequence reads: CATSRGVDYEQYF. The CDR3 DNA reads as TGTGCCACCAGCAGAGGTGTGGACTACGAGCAGTACTTC. The gene calls are TRBV15 and TRBJ2-7; D not resolved. CDR3 length: 13 amino acids. Germline V lookup: CDR1 LNHNV, CDR2 YYDKDF (reference sequence). V was cut by 1 base and J by 3 bases, with 7 bases left in between. The full variable domain, its missing parts supplied by reference TRBV15 and TRBJ2-7, is DAMVIQNPRYQVTQFGKPVTLSCSQTLNHNVMYWYQQKSSQAPKLLFHYYDKDFNNEADTPDNFQSRRPNTSFCFLDIRSPGLGDTAMYLCATSRGVDYEQYFGPGTRLTVT.

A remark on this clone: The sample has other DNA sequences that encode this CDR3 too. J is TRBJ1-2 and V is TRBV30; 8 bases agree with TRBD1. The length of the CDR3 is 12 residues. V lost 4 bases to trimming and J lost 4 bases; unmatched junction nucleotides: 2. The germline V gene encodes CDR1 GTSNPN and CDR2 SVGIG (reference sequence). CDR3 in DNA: TGTGCCTGGACCGGGACAGGCTATGGCTACACCTTC. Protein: CAWTGTGYGYTF.

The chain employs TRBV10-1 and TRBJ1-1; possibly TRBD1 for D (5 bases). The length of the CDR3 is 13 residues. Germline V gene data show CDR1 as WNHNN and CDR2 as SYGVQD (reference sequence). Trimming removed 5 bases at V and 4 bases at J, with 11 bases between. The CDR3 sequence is CASSPGHITEAFF. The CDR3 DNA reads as TGCGCCAGCAGTCCCGGACACATCACTGAAGCTTTCTTT.

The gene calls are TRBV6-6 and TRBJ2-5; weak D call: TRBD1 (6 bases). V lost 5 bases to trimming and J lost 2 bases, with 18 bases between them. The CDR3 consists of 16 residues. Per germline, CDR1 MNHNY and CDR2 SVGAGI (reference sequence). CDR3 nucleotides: TGTGCCAGCAGTAGGGGCGGACAGATGTATCAAGAGACCCAGTACTTC. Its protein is CASSRGGQMYQETQYF.

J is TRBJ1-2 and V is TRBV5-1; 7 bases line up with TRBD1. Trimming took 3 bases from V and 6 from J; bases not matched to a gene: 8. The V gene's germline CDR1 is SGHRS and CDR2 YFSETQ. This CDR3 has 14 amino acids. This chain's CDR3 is CASSWGTAVDGYTF. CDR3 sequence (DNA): TGCGCCAGCAGCTGGGGGACAGCTGTGGATGGCTACACCTTC.

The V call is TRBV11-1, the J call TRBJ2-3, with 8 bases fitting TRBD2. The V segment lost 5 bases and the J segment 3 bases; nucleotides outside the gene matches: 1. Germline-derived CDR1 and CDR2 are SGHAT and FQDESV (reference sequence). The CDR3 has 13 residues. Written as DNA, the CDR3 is TGTGCCAGCAGCCAGCGGGAGACAGATACGCAGTATTTT. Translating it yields CASSQRETDTQYF. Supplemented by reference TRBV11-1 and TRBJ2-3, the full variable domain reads EAEVAQSPRYKITEKSQAVAFWCDPISGHATLYWYRQILGQGPELLVQFQDESVVDDSQLPKDRFSAERLKGVDSTLKIQPAELGDSAMYLCASSQRETDTQYFGPGTRLTVL.

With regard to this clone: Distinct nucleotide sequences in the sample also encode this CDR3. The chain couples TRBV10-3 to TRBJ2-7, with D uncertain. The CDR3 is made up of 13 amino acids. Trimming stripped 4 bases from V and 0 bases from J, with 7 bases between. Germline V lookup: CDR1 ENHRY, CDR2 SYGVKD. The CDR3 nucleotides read TGTGCCATCAGTGCCGGTAGCTCCTACGAGCAGTACTTC. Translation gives CAISAGSSYEQYF.

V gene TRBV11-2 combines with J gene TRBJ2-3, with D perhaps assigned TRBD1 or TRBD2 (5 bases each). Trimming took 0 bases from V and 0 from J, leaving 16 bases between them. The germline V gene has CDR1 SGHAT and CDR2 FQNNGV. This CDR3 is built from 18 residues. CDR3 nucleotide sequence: TGTGCCAGCAGCTTAGAGGGGGACCCAACCTCTAGCACAGATACGCAGTATTTT. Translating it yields CASSLEGDPTSSTDTQYF.

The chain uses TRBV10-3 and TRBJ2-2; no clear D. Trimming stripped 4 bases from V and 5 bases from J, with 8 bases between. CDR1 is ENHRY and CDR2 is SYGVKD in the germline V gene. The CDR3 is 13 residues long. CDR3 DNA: TGTGCCATCAGTGTGAGTGGGACCGGGGAGCTGTTTTTT. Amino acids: CAISVSGTGELFF.

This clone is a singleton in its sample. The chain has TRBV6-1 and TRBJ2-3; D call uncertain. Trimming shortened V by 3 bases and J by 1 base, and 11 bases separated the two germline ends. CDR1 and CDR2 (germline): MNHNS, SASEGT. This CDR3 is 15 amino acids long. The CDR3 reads CASSEISGRTDTQYF. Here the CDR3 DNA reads TGTGCCAGCAGTGAGATATCCGGACGCACAGATACGCAGTATTTT.

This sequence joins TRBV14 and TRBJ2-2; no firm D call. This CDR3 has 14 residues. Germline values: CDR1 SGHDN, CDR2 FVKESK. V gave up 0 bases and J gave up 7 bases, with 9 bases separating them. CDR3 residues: CASSQEYSFGELFF. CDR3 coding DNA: TGTGCCAGCAGCCAAGAATACTCTTTCGGGGAGCTGTTTTTT.